The 12 T cell receptor beta chains presented below share a single source sample, sequenced in a study of OX40 agonist ivuxolimab in advanced cancers. Some clones are missing from TCRdb's copy, which holds only in-frame ones; the method was immunoSEQ multiplex PCR. The sample consists of around 68,000 clones, roughly 89% of them appearing once. Material: CD4+ or CD8+ T cells sorted from blood, obtained in a trial of the OX40 agonist ivuxolimab. The receptors were gathered from an adult with an advanced solid tumor such as melanoma, head and neck, liver or kidney cancer.

This chain links TRBV7-9 with TRBJ2-3; tentative D call: TRBD1 (6 bases). The CDR3 length is 15 residues. Germline V lookup: CDR1 SEHNR, CDR2 FQNEAQ (reference sequence). V lost 1 base and J lost 1, with 9 bases in between. The DNA of the CDR3 is TGTGCCAGCAGCTTAGGACAGGATGGCACAGATACGCAGTATTTT. Its translation: CASSLGQDGTDTQYF.

This chain joins TRBV19 and TRBJ1-4; a possible D gene is TRBD1 (5 bases). CDR1 and CDR2 (germline): LNHDA, SQIVND (reference sequence). Deletions cut 5 bases from V and 7 bases from J, with 11 bases between. The CDR3 extends over 13 amino acids. The CDR3 region has the DNA TGTGCCAGTAGTTGGCAGGGTCGTGAAAAACTGTTTTTT. This codes for CASSWQGREKLFF. The full variable domain, rest sourced from reference TRBV19 and TRBJ1-4, is DGGITQSPKYLFRKEGQNVTLSCEQNLNHDAMYWYRQDPGQGLRLIYYSQIVNDFQKGDIAEGYSVSREKKESFPLTVTSAQKNPTAFYLCASSWQGREKLFFGSGTQLSVL.

This clone appeared a few times. The V gene is TRBV9, the J gene TRBJ1-1, with D perhaps matching TRBD1 (5 bases). V lost 0 bases and J 4 bases, leaving 13 bases between the germline ends. The CDR3 has 15 amino acids. The germline CDR1 and CDR2 sequences are SGDLS and YYNGEE. The CDR3 is CASSVDGGLGTEAFF. CDR3 nucleotides: TGTGCCAGCAGCGTAGATGGGGGACTGGGCACTGAAGCTTTCTTT.

The V call is TRBV27, the J call TRBJ2-1; D may be TRBD2 (6 bases). V dropped 4 bases and J dropped 2 bases, with 15 bases sitting between them. CDR3 size: 16 residues. Germline assignment: CDR1 MNHEY and CDR2 SMNVEV (reference sequence). CDR3 coding DNA: TGTGCCAGCAGTTGGGAAGCTAGGAGGGCCTACAATGAGCAGTTCTTC. This translates into CASSWEARRAYNEQFF.

The J gene is TRBJ2-1, the V gene TRBV5-4; 8 positions match TRBD1. J gave up 5 bases and V 0 bases, and 4 bases lay outside the gene matches. This CDR3 is built from 15 residues. CDR1 SGHNT and CDR2 YYREEE come from the germline V gene (reference sequence). Here the CDR3 DNA reads TGTGCCAGCAGCTTGGCCGGGACAGGAAACAATGAGCAGTTCTTC. Protein: CASSLAGTGNNEQFF.

CDR3 in amino acids: CAISDGLSGNTGELFF. The CDR3 nucleotides read TGTGCCATCAGTGATGGACTAAGCGGGAACACCGGGGAGCTGTTTTTT. The chain joins TRBV10-3 to TRBJ2-2, with D maybe TRBD2 (6 bases). CDR1 and CDR2 (germline): ENHRY, SYGVKD. This CDR3 spans 16 amino acids. The V gene lost 3 bases and the J gene lost 1 base, with 12 bases spanning the gap.

The chain uses TRBV10-3 and TRBJ1-1; TRBD1 matches 8 bases. The CDR3 runs to 13 residues. V shed 5 bases and J 6 bases; nucleotides not matched to a gene: 5. Germline CDR1 ENHRY, CDR2 SYGVKD. DNA for the CDR3: TGTGCCATCAGTCAAGACAGGGGAGCTGAAGCTTTCTTT. It is translated as CAISQDRGAEAFF.

The chain has TRBV30 and TRBJ2-1; 12 bases are a match to TRBD2. After removal of 4 bases from V and 8 bases from J, the junction contained 3 bases not matched to a gene. Looked up from germline, CDR1 is GTSNPN and CDR2 is SVGIG (reference sequence). CDR3 length: 13 residues. CDR3 in amino acids: CAWNLAGGDEQFF. The CDR3 region has the DNA TGTGCCTGGAATCTAGCGGGAGGGGATGAGCAGTTCTTC.

This sequence joins TRBV27 and TRBJ1-1, with TRBD1 as a possible D gene (6 bases). Trimming shortened V by 3 bases and J by 1 base, and 12 bases separated the two germline ends. Germline-derived CDR1 and CDR2 are MNHEY and SMNVEV (reference sequence). There are 15 residues in the CDR3. The CDR3 DNA is TGTGCCAGCAGTTTCTATGACAGGCCGAACACTGAAGCTTTCTTT. This sequence encodes CASSFYDRPNTEAFF.

This clone was picked up one time. V usage is TRBV7-6 and J usage is TRBJ2-5, with 13 nucleotides matching TRBD2. Germline lookup yields CDR1 SGHVS and CDR2 FNYEAQ. J gave up 1 base and V 1 base, and 0 bases lay outside the gene matches. The CDR3 is 16 residues long. CDR3 sequence (DNA): TGTGCCAGCAGCTTAGGACTAGCGGGAGGCCAAGAGACCCAGTACTTC. Protein product: CASSLGLAGGQETQYF.

V and J are TRBV2 and TRBJ1-5; D possibly corresponds to TRBD1 (5 bases). Trimming removed 6 bases at V and 2 bases at J, with 8 bases between. Germline values: CDR1 SNHLY, CDR2 FYNNEI. This CDR3 is built from 13 residues. The CDR3 protein is CASRPGRNQPQHF. DNA of the CDR3: TGTGCCAGCAGGCCGGGGCGCAATCAGCCCCAGCATTTT.

This rearrangement joins TRBV19 to TRBJ2-7; a weak D match, TRBD2 (6 bases). Trimming pared 5 bases from V and 4 bases from J, leaving 15 bases between. This CDR3 is 14 amino acids long. Germline V gene data show CDR1 as LNHDA and CDR2 as SQIVND (reference sequence). This CDR3 is CASSPRGGTYEQYF. CDR3 DNA: TGTGCCAGTAGTCCCCGTGGAGGGACGTACGAGCAGTACTTC.